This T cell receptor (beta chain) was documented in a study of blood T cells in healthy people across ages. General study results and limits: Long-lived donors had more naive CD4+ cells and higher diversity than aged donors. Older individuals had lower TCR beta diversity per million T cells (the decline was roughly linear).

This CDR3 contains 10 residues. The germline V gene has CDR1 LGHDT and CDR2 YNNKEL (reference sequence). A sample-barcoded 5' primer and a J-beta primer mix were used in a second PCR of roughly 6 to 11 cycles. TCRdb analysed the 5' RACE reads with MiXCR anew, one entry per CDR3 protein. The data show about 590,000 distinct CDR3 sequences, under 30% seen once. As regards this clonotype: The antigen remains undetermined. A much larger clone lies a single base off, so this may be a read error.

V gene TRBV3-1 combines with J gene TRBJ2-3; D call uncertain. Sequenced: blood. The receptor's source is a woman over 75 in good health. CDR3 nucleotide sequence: TGTGCCAGCAGCCAGGATACGCAGTGTTTT. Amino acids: CASSQDTQCF.